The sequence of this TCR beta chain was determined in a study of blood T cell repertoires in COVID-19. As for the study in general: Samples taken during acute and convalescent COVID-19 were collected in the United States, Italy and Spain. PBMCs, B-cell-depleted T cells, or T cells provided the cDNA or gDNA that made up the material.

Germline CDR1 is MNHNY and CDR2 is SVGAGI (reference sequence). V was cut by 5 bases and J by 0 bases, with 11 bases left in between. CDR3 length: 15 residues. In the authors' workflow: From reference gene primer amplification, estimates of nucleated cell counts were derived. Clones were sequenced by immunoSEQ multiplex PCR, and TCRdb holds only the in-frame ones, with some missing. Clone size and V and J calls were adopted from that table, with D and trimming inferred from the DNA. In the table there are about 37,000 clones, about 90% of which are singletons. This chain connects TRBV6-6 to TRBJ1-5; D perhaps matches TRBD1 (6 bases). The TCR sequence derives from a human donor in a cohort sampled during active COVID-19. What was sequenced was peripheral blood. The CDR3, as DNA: TGTGCCAGCAGTCAGCGGGACATTAGCAATCAGCCCCAGCATTTT. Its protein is CASSQRDISNQPQHF.